Presented here are 6 T cell receptor beta chains from one specimen sequenced in a study of blood T cell repertoires in COVID-19. The repertoire was sequenced with immunoSEQ multiplex PCR; TCRdb's copy has only in-frame clones and lacks some. The sample consists of 200,000 to 300,000 clones, approximately 86% of them appearing once. The specimen sequenced was peripheral blood. The source is a woman in her thirties who had recovered from COVID-19.

The chain recombines TRBV7-9 with TRBJ1-6; D is unresolved. Germline-derived CDR1 and CDR2 are SEHNR and FQNEAQ (reference sequence). Trimming shortened V by 6 bases and J by 9 bases, and 15 bases separated the two germline ends. CDR3 length: 14 amino acids. The CDR3 bases are TGTGCCAGCAGTGCGGGGTTCGGTAGTTCACCCCTCCACTTT. It translates to CASSAGFGSSPLHF.

The genes are TRBV6-6 and TRBJ1-2; maybe TRBD1 (5 bases). The V and J ends lost 5 bases and 6 bases respectively, with 10 bases between them. Germline V gene data show CDR1 as MNHNY and CDR2 as SVGAGI (reference sequence). The CDR3 sequence is 12 residues long. In DNA form, the CDR3 reads TGTGCCAGCAGTGACCCAGGGCATGGCTACACCTTC. It translates to CASSDPGHGYTF.

This clone appeared once. V usage is TRBV5-4 and J usage is TRBJ2-3; 10 bases agree with TRBD1. Trimming at V came to 2 bases and at J to 1 base, leaving 4 bases not matched to a gene. Germline V gives CDR1 SGHNT, CDR2 YYREEE (reference sequence). The CDR3 is made up of 16 amino acids. This CDR3 is CASSLSGQGGTDTQYF. In DNA, the CDR3 is TGTGCCAGCAGCTTAAGCGGACAGGGGGGCACAGATACGCAGTATTTT. Full variable domain (missing parts from reference TRBV5-4 and TRBJ2-3): ETGVTQSPTHLIKTRGQQVTLRCSSQSGHNTVSWYQQALGQGPQFIFQYYREEENGRGNFPPRFSGLQFPNYSSELNVNALELDDSALYLCASSLSGQGGTDTQYFGPGTRLTVL.

This clone was detected a few times. The chain carries TRBV5-1 and TRBJ2-5, with 13 nucleotides matching TRBD2. Trimming cost V 3 bases and J 2 bases; bases outside gene matches: 4. This CDR3 comprises 16 residues. In germline, CDR1 is SGHRS, CDR2 YFSETQ. The CDR3 loop is CASSYRLAGGQETQYF. The CDR3 DNA follows: TGCGCCAGCAGCTACCGACTAGCGGGGGGACAAGAGACCCAGTACTTC.

This sequence joins TRBV19 and TRBJ2-3; the match to TRBD1 covers 9 bases. This CDR3 spans 16 amino acids. Trimming took 6 bases from V and 5 from J; bases not matched to a gene: 12. The germline V gene has CDR1 LNHDA and CDR2 SQIVND (reference sequence). The CDR3 loop is CASRDLHRGHGDTQYF. DNA for the CDR3: TGTGCCAGTAGGGACCTCCACAGGGGGCATGGAGATACGCAGTATTTT. Variable domain in full (rest from reference TRBV19 and TRBJ2-3): DGGITQSPKYLFRKEGQNVTLSCEQNLNHDAMYWYRQDPGQGLRLIYYSQIVNDFQKGDIAEGYSVSREKKESFPLTVTSAQKNPTAFYLCASRDLHRGHGDTQYFGPGTRLTVL.

The CDR3 DNA sequence: TGCAGTGCTAGTCGGGAGGGCTACGAGCAGTACTTC. This encodes CSASREGYEQYF. The chain recombines TRBV20-1 with TRBJ2-7; 8 nucleotides agree with TRBD2. The CDR3 has 12 residues. J was trimmed by 3 bases and V by 3 bases; bases with no gene match: 1. The V gene's germline CDR1 is DFQATT and CDR2 SNEGSKA (reference sequence).